This TCR beta chain was recovered during a study of blood T cell repertoires in COVID-19. Study context: The United States, Italy and Spain were the sources of the acute and convalescent COVID-19 samples. PBMCs, B-cell-depleted T cells, or T cells were the source of the cDNA or gDNA that made up the material.

CDR3 length equals 20 residues. Looked up from germline, CDR1 is MDHEN and CDR2 is SYDVKM. Unmatched junction bases numbered 14, after V lost 5 bases and J lost 0 bases. Original processing methods: By means of reference gene primer amplification, nucleated cell counts were estimated. Produced via immunoSEQ multiplex PCR; TCRdb's table is partial and in-frame only. The V and J calls and the clone size are those of that table, but D and trimming were determined from the DNA. Found here are about 58,000 clones, roughly 79% of them singletons; the top ten hold under 5%. This TCR derives from a human donor in a cohort sampled during active COVID-19. Material: peripheral blood. The gene calls are TRBV28 and TRBJ2-6; 9 bases are shared with TRBD1. The CDR3 DNA reads as TGTGCCAGCAGTACCTACACCCGGGACAGGGTTTTCTCTGGGGCCAACGTCCTGACTTTC. It is translated as CASSTYTRDRVFSGANVLTF.